The source of this T cell receptor beta chain is a study of cytomegalovirus exposure and HLA in healthy donors. Germline CDR1 and CDR2: SGHTA and FQGTGA. The CDR3 spans 13 residues. Trimming pared 6 bases from V and 5 bases from J, leaving 14 bases between. Notes on the study in general: Most TCR sequences were rare, but some public TCRs occurred in many donors. A reported reduction in N-insertions relative to the approximately 690-donor mean was seen in an Asian-associated ancestry cluster in a later analysis. According to the study, 160 or so TCR beta chains were cytomegalovirus-associated. Earlier analysis found most TCR beta V segments productive about 90% or about 30% of the time.

A remark on this clone: Its specificity is unknown.

The PCR had 60 Vbeta and 13 Jbeta primers. Sequenced by immunoSEQ multiplex PCR; TCRdb stores in-frame clones only, minus some. Of more than 60,000 clones in the sample, more than 75% are singletons; the top ten hold more than 2.5%. The origin of this receptor is a man aged 18 to 30 in good health and CMV-seronegative. This rearrangement joins TRBV7-3 to TRBJ2-7; D might be TRBD2 (6 bases). The sample consisted of PBMCs. This chain's CDR3 is CASSLGPGDEQYF. The DNA for the CDR3 is TGTGCCAGCAGTCTAGGGCCGGGGGACGAGCAGTACTTC.